A few counts support the clone carrying this TCR beta chain. Its antigen is as yet unknown. These data originate in a study of CD8 T cells in ankylosing spondylitis. Study observations and caveats: Significant enrichment of disease-linked clones was reportedly seen in matched ankylosing spondylitis synovial fluid. Several of the motif variants were reported before in synovial fluid and blood from reactive arthritis. Typical of ankylosing spondylitis blood, it appeared, was a TCR beta motif of under 10 highly homologous variants.

TCR beta libraries were made by quantitative 5'-RACE with molecular barcodes. MiXCR, run by TCRdb on the 5' RACE reads, gives a single entry per CDR3 protein. The sample gives about 340,000 distinct CDR3 sequences, roughly 14% of which show up once; about 1% is in the top ten. The V segment lost 5 bases and the J segment 3 bases; nucleotides outside the gene matches: 14. CDR1 and CDR2 (germline): SGHVS, FQNEAQ. There are 17 residues in the CDR3. The genes are TRBV7-8 and TRBJ2-7; 9 bases agree with TRBD1. The specimen was blood, either unsorted or a sorted T cell fraction (not recorded which). This sequence originates from a male donor with ankylosing spondylitis or in good health (not recorded which). The CDR3, as DNA: TGTGCCAGCAGCCCGGCTCACCCGGGACAGGGTAACTACGAGCAGTACTTC. Translating it yields CASSPAHPGQGNYEQYF.